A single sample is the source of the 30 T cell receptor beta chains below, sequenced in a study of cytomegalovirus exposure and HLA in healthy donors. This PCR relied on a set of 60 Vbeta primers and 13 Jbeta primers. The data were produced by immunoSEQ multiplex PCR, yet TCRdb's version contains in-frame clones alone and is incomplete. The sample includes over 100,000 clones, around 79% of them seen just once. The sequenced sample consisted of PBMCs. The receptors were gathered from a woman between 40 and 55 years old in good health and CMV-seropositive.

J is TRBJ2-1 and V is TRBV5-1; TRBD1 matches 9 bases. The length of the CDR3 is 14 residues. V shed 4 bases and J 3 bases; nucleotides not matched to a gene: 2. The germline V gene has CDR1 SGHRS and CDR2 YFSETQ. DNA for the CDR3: TGCGCCAGCAGCCGGACAGGGGACTACAATGAGCAGTTCTTC. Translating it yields CASSRTGDYNEQFF.

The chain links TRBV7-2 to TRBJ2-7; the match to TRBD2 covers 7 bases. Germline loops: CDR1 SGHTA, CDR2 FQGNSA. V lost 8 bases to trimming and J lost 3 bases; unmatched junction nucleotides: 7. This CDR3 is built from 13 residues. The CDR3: CASGLGGDYEQYF. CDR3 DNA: TGTGCCAGCGGACTGGGAGGGGACTACGAGCAGTACTTC.

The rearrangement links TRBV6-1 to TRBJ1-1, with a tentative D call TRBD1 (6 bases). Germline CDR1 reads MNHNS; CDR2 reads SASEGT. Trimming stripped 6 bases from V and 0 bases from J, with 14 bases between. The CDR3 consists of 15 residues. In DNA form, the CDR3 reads TGTGCCAGCAGCCCTGTTGGGGGCATGAACACTGAAGCTTTCTTT. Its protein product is CASSPVGGMNTEAFF.

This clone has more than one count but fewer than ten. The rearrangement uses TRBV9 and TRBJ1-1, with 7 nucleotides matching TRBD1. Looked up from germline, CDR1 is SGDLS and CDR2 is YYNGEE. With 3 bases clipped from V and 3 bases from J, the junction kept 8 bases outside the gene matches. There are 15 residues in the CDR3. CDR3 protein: CASSAGGRVDTEAFF. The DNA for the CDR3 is TGTGCCAGCAGCGCAGGGGGTAGGGTAGACACTGAAGCTTTCTTT.

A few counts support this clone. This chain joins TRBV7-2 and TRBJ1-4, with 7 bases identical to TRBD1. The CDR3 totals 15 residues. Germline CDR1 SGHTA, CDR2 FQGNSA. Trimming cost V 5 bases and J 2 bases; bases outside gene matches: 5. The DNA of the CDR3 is TGTGCCAGCAGCGTCACAGGGGCGACTAATGAAAAACTGTTTTTT. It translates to CASSVTGATNEKLFF.

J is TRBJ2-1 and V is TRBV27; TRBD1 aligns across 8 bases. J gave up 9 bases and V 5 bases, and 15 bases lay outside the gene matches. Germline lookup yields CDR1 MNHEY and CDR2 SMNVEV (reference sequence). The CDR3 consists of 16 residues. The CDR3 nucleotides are TGTGCCAGCAGTCACCCGGGGCAGGGGGCAGTGATTGAGCAGTTCTTC. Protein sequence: CASSHPGQGAVIEQFF.

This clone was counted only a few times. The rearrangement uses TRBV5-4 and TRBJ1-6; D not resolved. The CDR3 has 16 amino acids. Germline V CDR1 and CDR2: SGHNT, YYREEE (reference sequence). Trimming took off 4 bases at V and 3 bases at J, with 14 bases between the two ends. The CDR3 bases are TGTGCCAGCAGCCGGCCCGGGGAAGACTATAATTCACCCCTCCACTTT. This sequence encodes CASSRPGEDYNSPLHF.

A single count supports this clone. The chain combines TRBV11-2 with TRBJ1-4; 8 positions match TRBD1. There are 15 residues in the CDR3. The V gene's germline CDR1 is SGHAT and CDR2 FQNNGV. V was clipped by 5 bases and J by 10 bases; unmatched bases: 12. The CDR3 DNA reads TGTGCCAGCAGCGGCATAGCGACAGGGGAACGAAAACTGTTTTTT. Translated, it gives CASSGIATGERKLFF. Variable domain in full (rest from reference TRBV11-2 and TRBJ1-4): EAGVAQSPRYKIIEKRQSVAFWCNPISGHATLYWYQQILGQGPKLLIQFQNNGVVDDSQLPKDRFSAERLKGVDSTLKIQPAKLEDSAVYLCASSGIATGERKLFFGSGTQLSVL.

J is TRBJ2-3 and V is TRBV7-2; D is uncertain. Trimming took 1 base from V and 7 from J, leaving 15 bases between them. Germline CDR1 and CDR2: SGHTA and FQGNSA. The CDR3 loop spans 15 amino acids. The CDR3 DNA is TGTGCCAGCAGCTTAGGACCGGCCGAGGCAAATACGCAGTATTTT. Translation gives CASSLGPAEANTQYF.

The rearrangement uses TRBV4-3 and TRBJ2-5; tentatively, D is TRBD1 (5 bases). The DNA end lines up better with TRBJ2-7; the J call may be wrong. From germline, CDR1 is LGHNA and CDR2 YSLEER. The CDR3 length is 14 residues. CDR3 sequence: CASSQTRAVYEQYF. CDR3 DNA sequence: TGCGCCAGCAGCCAAACCAGGGCCGTATACGAGCAGTACTTC.

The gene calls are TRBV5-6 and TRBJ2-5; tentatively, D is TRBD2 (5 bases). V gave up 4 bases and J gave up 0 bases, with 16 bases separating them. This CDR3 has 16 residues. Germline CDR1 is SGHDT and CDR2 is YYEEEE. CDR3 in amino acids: CASSRAIGDYQETQYF. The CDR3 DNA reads TGTGCCAGCAGCCGAGCCATCGGGGATTACCAAGAGACCCAGTACTTC.

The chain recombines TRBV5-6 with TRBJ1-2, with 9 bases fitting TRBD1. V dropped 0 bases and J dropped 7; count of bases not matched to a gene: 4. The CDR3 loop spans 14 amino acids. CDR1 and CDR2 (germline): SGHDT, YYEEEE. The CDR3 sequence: CASSLDRGRGGYTF. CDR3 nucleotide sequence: TGTGCCAGCAGCTTGGACAGGGGGCGCGGTGGCTACACCTTC.

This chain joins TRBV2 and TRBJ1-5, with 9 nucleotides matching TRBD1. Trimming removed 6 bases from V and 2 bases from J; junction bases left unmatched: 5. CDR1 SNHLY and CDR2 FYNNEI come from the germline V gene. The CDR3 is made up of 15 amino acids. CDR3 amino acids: CASSKDRGGNQPQHF. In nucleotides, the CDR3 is TGTGCCAGCAGCAAGGACAGGGGAGGCAATCAGCCCCAGCATTTT.

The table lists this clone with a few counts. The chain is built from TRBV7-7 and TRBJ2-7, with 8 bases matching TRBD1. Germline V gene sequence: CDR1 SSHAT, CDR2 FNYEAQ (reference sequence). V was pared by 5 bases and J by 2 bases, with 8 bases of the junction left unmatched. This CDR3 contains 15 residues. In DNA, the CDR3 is TGTGCCAGCAGCATCGGACAGGGCACCACCTACGAGCAGTACTTC. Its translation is CASSIGQGTTYEQYF.

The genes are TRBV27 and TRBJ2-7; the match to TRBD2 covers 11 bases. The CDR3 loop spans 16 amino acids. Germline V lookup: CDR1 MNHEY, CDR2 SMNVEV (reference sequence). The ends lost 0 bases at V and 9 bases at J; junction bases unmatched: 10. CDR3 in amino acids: CASSLSGTSGPFPQYF. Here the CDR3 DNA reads TGTGCCAGCAGTTTATCTGGGACTAGCGGACCCTTCCCGCAGTACTTC.

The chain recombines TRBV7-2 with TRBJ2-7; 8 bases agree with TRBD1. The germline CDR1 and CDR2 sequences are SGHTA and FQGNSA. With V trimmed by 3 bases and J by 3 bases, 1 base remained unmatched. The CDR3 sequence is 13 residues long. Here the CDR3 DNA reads TGTGCCAGCAGCTTTGGACAGGGCTACGAGCAGTACTTC. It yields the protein CASSFGQGYEQYF. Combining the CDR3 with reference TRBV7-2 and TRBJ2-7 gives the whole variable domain GAGVSQSPSNKVTEKGKDVELRCDPISGHTALYWYRQSLGQGLEFLIYFQGNSAPDKSGLPSDRFSAERTGGSVSTLTIQRTQQEDSAVYLCASSFGQGYEQYFGPGTRLTVT.

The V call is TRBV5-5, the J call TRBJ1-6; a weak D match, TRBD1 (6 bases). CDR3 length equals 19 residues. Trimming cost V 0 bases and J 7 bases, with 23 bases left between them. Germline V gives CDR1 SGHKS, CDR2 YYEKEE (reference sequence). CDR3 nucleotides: TGTGCCAGCAGCTTGGCAAGGACTCGAGGAAGGGGGGGAAATTCACCCCTCCACTTT. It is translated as CASSLARTRGRGGNSPLHF.

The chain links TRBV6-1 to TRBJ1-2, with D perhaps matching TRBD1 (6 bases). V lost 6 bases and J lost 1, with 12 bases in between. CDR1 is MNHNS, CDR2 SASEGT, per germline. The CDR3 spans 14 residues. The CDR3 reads CASSLGGNNYGYTF. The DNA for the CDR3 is TGTGCCAGCAGCCTAGGGGGTAATAACTATGGCTACACCTTC.

CDR3 loop: CASSLMGLAGDTQYF. In nucleotides, the CDR3 is TGTGCCAGCAGCCTAATGGGACTAGCGGGAGATACGCAGTATTTT. The chain combines TRBV9 with TRBJ2-3; the match to TRBD2 covers 12 bases. J lost 5 bases, V lost 4 bases, and 5 bases had no gene match. This CDR3 is 15 amino acids long. Germline values: CDR1 SGDLS, CDR2 YYNGEE.

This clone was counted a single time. The CDR3 loop reads CASSDHRGFVTGELFF. CDR3 in DNA: TGTGCCAGCAGTGACCACAGGGGTTTCGTCACCGGGGAGCTGTTTTTT. This sequence joins TRBV25-1 and TRBJ2-2, with 7 positions matching TRBD1. V was clipped by 3 bases and J by 4 bases; unmatched bases: 8. CDR1 and CDR2 (germline): MGHDK, SYGVNS. The CDR3 runs 16 residues.

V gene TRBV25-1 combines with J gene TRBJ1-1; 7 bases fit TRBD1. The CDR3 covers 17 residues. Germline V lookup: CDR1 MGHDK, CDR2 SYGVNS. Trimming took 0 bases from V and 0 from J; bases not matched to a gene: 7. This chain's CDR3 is CASSEYTLRGMNTEAFF. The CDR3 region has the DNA TGTGCCAGCAGTGAATACACACTCAGGGGGATGAACACTGAAGCTTTCTTT.

The CDR3 bases are TGTGCCAGCAGCTTTAGGAGGGGATTTGGGGCCAACGTCCTGACTTTC. Translation: CASSFRRGFGANVLTF. The chain is built from TRBV5-6 and TRBJ2-6; possible D gene TRBD2, 6 bases. The CDR3 covers 16 residues. Germline V gene data show CDR1 as SGHDT and CDR2 as YYEEEE. V lost 2 bases and J 3 bases, leaving 12 bases between the germline ends.

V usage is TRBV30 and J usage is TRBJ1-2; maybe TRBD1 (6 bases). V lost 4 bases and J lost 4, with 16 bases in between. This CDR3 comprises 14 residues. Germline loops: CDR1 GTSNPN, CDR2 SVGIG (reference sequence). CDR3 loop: CAWNLMTGSYGYTF. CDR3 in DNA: TGTGCCTGGAACCTAATGACAGGATCCTATGGCTACACCTTC.

The DNA of the CDR3 is TGCGCCAGCAGCTTGGGGACTAGCGGGGGTCATGAGCAGTTCTTC. The encoded protein is CASSLGTSGGHEQFF. The rearrangement uses TRBV5-1 and TRBJ2-1; TRBD2 agrees at 13 bases. V shed 0 bases, J shed 8 bases, and the junction held 2 bases outside the gene matches. The CDR3 extends over 15 amino acids. CDR1 and CDR2 from the germline V gene are SGHRS and YFSETQ.

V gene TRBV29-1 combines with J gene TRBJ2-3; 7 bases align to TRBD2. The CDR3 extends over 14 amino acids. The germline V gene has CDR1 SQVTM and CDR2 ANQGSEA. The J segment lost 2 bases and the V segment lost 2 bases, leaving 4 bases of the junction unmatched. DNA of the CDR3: TGCAGCGTTGAAAGCGGGGTGAACACAGATACGCAGTATTTT. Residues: CSVESGVNTDTQYF.

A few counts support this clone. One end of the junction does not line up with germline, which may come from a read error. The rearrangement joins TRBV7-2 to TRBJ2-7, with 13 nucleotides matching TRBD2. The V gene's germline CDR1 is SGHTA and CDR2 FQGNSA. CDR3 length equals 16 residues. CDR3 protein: CASSPPPPTSGGDLNF. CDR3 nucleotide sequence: TGTGCCAGCAGCCCACCACCCCCTACTAGCGGGGGGGATCTAAACTTC.

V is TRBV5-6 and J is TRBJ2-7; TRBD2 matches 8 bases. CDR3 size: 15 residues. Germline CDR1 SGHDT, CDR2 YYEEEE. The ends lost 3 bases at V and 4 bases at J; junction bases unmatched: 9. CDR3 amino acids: CASSSPGLVTYEQYF. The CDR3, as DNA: TGTGCCAGCAGCTCCCCGGGACTAGTGACATACGAGCAGTACTTC.

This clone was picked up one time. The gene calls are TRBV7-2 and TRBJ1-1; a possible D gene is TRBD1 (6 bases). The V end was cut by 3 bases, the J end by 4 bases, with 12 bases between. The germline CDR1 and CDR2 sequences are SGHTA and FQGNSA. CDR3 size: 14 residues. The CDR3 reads CASSFSGVATEAFF. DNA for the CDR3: TGTGCCAGCAGCTTCTCAGGGGTTGCCACTGAAGCTTTCTTT.

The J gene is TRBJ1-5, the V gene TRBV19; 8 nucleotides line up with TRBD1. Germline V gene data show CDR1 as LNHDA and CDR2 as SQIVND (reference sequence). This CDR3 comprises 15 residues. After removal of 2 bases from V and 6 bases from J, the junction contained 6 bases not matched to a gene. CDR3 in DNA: TGTGCCAGTAGTATACCGGGGACAGGTGCTCAGCCCCAGCATTTT. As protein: CASSIPGTGAQPQHF.

The DNA of the CDR3 is TGTGCCAGTAGTATAGTCCCTGGGGCCACTGAAGCTTTCTTT. Translating gives CASSIVPGATEAFF. The chain combines TRBV19 with TRBJ1-1; D possibly corresponds to TRBD1 (5 bases). The CDR3 runs to 14 residues. V was pared by 1 base and J by 4 bases, with 10 bases between. Per the germline V gene, CDR1 is LNHDA and CDR2 is SQIVND (reference sequence).